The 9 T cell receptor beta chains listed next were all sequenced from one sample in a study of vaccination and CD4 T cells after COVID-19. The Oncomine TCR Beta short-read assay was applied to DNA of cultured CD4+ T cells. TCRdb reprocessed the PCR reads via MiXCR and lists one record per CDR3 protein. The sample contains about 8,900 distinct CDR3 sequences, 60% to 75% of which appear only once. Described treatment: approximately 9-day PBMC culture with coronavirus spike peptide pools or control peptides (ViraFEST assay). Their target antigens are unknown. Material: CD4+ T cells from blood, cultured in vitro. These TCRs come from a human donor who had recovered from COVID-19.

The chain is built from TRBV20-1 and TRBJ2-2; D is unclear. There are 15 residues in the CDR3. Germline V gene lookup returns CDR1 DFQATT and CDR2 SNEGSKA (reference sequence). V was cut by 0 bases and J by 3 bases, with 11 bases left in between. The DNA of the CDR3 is TGCAGTGCTAGAGACCTTTTCGGTCACACCGGGGAGCTGTTTTTT. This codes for CSARDLFGHTGELFF.

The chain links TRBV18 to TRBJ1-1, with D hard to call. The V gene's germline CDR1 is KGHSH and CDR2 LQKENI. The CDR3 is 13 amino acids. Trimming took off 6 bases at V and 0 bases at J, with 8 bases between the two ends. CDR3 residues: CASSPTVNTEAFF. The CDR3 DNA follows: TGTGCCAGCTCGCCGACGGTGAACACTGAAGCTTTCTTT.

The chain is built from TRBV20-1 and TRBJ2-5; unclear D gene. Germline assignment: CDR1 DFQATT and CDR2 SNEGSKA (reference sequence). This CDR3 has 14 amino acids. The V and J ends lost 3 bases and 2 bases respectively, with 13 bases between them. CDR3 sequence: CSASPDGQQETQYF. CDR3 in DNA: TGCAGTGCTAGCCCGGATGGGCAACAAGAGACCCAGTACTTC.

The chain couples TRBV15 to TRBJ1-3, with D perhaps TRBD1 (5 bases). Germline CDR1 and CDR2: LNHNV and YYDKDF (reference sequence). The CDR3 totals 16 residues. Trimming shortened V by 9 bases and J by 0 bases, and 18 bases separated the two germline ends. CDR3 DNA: TGTGCCACGCACTACGGGGGATCCTACTCTGGAAACACCATATATTTT. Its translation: CATHYGGSYSGNTIYF.

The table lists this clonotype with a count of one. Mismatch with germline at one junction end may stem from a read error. CDR3 in DNA: TGTGCCAGTAGTATGATGGGCAGCAATCAACCCCAGCATTTT. Translating it yields CASSMMGSNQPQHF. This sequence joins TRBV19 and TRBJ1-5; D is unresolved. CDR3 length: 14 residues. From germline, CDR1 is LNHDA and CDR2 SQIVND (reference sequence).

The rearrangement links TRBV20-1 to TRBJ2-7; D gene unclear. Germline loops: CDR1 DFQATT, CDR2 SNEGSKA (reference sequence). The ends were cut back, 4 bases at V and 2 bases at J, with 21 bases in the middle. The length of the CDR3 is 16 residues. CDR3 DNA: TGCAGTGCTAAGAAACAAGCGCCCCAGGACCCCTACGAGCAGTACTTC. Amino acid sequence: CSAKKQAPQDPYEQYF.

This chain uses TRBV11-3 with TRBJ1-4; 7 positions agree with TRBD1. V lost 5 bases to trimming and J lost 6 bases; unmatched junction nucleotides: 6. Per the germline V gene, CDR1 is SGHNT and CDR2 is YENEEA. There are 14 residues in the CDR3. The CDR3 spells CASSPRQGDEKLFF. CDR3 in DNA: TGTGCCAGCAGCCCACGACAGGGTGATGAAAAACTGTTTTTT.

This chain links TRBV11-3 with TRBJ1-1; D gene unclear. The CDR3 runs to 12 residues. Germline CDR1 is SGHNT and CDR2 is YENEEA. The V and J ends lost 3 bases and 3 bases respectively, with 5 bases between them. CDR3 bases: TGTGCCAGCAGCTTGAGGGACACTGAAGCTTTCTTT. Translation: CASSLRDTEAFF.

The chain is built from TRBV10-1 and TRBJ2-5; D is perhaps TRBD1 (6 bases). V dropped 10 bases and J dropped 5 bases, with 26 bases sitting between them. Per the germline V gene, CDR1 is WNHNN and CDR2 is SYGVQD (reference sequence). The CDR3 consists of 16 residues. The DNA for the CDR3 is TGCGCCACCATAGCCCTACCAACAGGGATCAATGAGACCCAGTACTTC. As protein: CATIALPTGINETQYF.